Listed below are T cell receptor beta chains from one sample, sequenced in a study of blood T cell repertoires in COVID-19. The table came from immunoSEQ multiplex PCR; TCRdb's copy has only in-frame clones and leaves some out. The repertoire holds around 260,000 clones, with about 85% as singletons. What was sequenced was peripheral blood. These receptors originate from a human donor with COVID-19, enrolled during active disease. The donor label of this sample is uncertain. Each CDR3 is given with its conserved first and last residue. The order of the fields is V gene, D gene, J gene, clone size, CDR3 protein, CDR3 DNA. A D gene is named only where the DNA matches it firmly. Size tells how often a clone was seen (once, few, many) or the class of an expanded clone, and some rows leave it out.

TRBV11-1,-,TRBJ2-3,-,CASSLFLRSTDTQYF,TGTGCCAGCAGCTTATTCTTGCGGAGCACAGATACGCAGTATTTT
TRBV7-9,TRBD1,TRBJ2-7,once,CASSLNSGQDEQYF,TGTGCCAGCAGCTTAAATTCCGGACAGGACGAGCAGTACTTC
TRBV10-3,TRBD2,TRBJ2-3,-,CAISEQTSGTDTQYF,TGTGCCATCAGTGAGCAGACTAGCGGTACAGATACGCAGTATTTT
TRBV6-2/TRBV6-3,TRBD2,TRBJ2-3,-,CASSSLRTSGATDTQYF,TGTGCCAGCAGTTCCCTAAGGACTAGCGGGGCCACAGATACGCAGTATTTT
TRBV7-2,-,TRBJ2-5,-,CASRRGGTSGVETQYF,TGTGCCAGCAGAAGAGGGGGAACGAGCGGGGTGGAGACCCAGTACTTC
TRBV6-6,-,TRBJ2-7,-,CASSYNPRTAEQYF,TGTGCCAGCAGTTATAACCCGCGGACAGCCGAGCAGTACTTC
TRBV6-5,-,TRBJ2-7,once,CASKATVQAYEQYF,TGTGCCAGCAAGGCAACAGTTCAGGCCTACGAGCAGTACTTC
TRBV19,TRBD1,TRBJ1-1,-,CASSFRRDSFEAFF,TGTGCCAGTAGTTTTCGAAGGGACAGCTTTGAAGCTTTCTTT
TRBV25-1,-,TRBJ1-5,-,CASSGLTPNQPQHF,TGTGCCAGCAGTGGCCTAACCCCCAATCAGCCCCAGCATTTT
TRBV15,-,TRBJ2-2,-,CATSRGRSGGELFF,TGTGCCACCAGCAGAGGACGCTCGGGCGGGGAGCTGTTTTTT